The 29 T cell receptor beta chains reported below all come from one sample, sequenced in a study of blood T cells in healthy people across ages. The second PCR ran about 6 to 11 cycles with a sample-barcoded 5' primer and J-beta primers. TCRdb recomputed calls from the 5' RACE reads with MiXCR, one row per CDR3 protein. The profile shows approximately 800,000 distinct CDR3 sequences, around 25% of them singletons. This sample was shared with a second study, whose subject was T cells of mothers and their children.

The sample consisted of blood. These receptors came from a boy between 5 and 17 years old in good health.

V and J are TRBV7-9 and TRBJ1-3; D unresolved. V was pared by 3 bases and J by 0 bases, with 6 bases between. CDR1 is SEHNR and CDR2 is FQNEAQ in the germline V gene (reference sequence). The CDR3 length is 14 residues. CDR3 sequence reads: CASSFLSSGNTIYF. CDR3 DNA sequence: TGTGCCAGCAGCTTCTTAAGCTCTGGAAACACCATATATTTT.

The chain links TRBV6-2 or TRBV6-3 to TRBJ1-5; TRBD1 aligns across 9 bases. CDR1 and CDR2 from the germline V gene are MNHEY and SVGEGT. CDR3 length equals 14 residues. V was pared by 6 bases and J by 9 bases, with 9 bases of the junction left unmatched. CDR3 loop: CASRRGQGPGPQHF. The CDR3 region has the DNA TGTGCCAGCAGACGGGGACAGGGCCCGGGGCCCCAGCATTTT.

This clonotype has only a few counts. The chain couples TRBV7-9 to TRBJ2-7; D gene ambiguous. Trimming took off 4 bases at V and 5 bases at J, with 24 bases between the two ends. CDR1 SEHNR and CDR2 FQNEAQ come from the germline V gene (reference sequence). CDR3 size: 17 residues. The CDR3 region has the DNA TGTGCCAGCAGCTCAACGATGTCGGTCGTGGGAAAGGACGAGCAGTACTTC. Protein sequence: CASSSTMSVVGKDEQYF.

This clonotype was observed once. The J gene is TRBJ1-1, the V gene TRBV4-1; possible D gene TRBD1, 6 bases. V lost 3 bases and J 2 bases, leaving 13 bases between the germline ends. The CDR3 contains 15 residues. CDR1 and CDR2 (germline): MGHRA, YSYEKL. The CDR3: CASSQASRGNTEAFF. For the CDR3, the DNA is TGCGCCAGCAGCCAGGCTTCCAGGGGAAACACTGAAGCTTTCTTT.

This clonotype came up a few times. The rearrangement joins TRBV20-1 to TRBJ2-5; 10 nucleotides match TRBD2. This CDR3 has 14 amino acids. CDR1 is DFQATT and CDR2 is SNEGSKA in the germline V gene (reference sequence). The V and J ends lost 5 bases and 3 bases, in that order; junction bases with no gene match: 6. The CDR3 region is CSAYRLAGEETQYF. The CDR3 DNA sequence: TGCAGTGCTTATAGGCTAGCGGGAGAAGAGACCCAGTACTTC.

With regard to this clonotype: Germline is not matched at one junction end, which may reflect a read error. V and J are TRBV6-1 and TRBJ2-4; possibly TRBD2 for D (5 bases). The CDR3 has 16 residues. In germline, CDR1 is MNHNS, CDR2 SASEGT. The CDR3 protein is CASSEKTTLAKNIQHF. The DNA of the CDR3 is TGTGCCAGCAGTGAAAAAACTACTCTAGCCAAAAACATTCAGCACTTC.

This chain uses TRBV4-3 with TRBJ1-2; D is unclear. V gave up 1 base and J gave up 4 bases, with 7 bases separating them. This CDR3 has 13 residues. CDR1 and CDR2 (germline): LGHNA, YSLEER. CDR3 in amino acids: CASSQVLRYGYTF. DNA for the CDR3: TGCGCCAGCAGCCAAGTCTTACGCTATGGCTACACCTTC.

The rearrangement joins TRBV21-1 to TRBJ2-5; the table names TRBD1, a call not compared with the DNA. TRBV21-1 is described as a pseudogene. The CDR3 has 15 residues. CDR3 amino acids: CASSRDRASQETQYF. In DNA form, the CDR3 reads TGTGCCAGCAGCAGAGACAGGGCTTCCCAAGAGACCCAGTACTTC.

This clonotype was picked up a small number of times. The chain employs TRBV12-3 or TRBV12-4 and TRBJ1-4; D is unresolved. The CDR3 length is 17 residues. V was shortened by 5 bases and J by 0 bases, with 16 bases between the two germline ends. For the CDR3, the DNA is TGTGCCAGCAGTCTTAACCCATTTACTGCAACTAATGAAAAACTGTTTTTT. Its protein is CASSLNPFTATNEKLFF.

The table lists this clonotype with a few counts. The V call is TRBV7-3, the J call TRBJ2-1; 9 bases are a match to TRBD2. The CDR3 loop spans 14 amino acids. V trimming: 3 bases; J trimming: 8 bases; junction bases outside the gene matches: 5. Germline CDR1 is SGHTA and CDR2 is FQGTGA. The CDR3, as DNA: TGTGCCAGCAGCTTGGCGGGAGGGCAGTATGAGCAGTTCTTC. Translated, it gives CASSLAGGQYEQFF.

The chain uses TRBV29-1 and TRBJ2-2, with 7 bases matching TRBD2. The CDR3 totals 14 residues. The V segment lost 2 bases and the J segment 5 bases; nucleotides outside the gene matches: 5. Germline V gene sequence: CDR1 SQVTM, CDR2 ANQGSEA. The CDR3: CSVEPGEGTGELFF. For the CDR3, the DNA is TGCAGCGTTGAACCCGGGGAGGGAACCGGGGAGCTGTTTTTT.

J is TRBJ1-5 and V is TRBV10-3; 8 bases are shared with TRBD1. The CDR3 length is 15 residues. CDR1 is ENHRY and CDR2 is SYGVKD in the germline V gene. V gave up 2 bases and J gave up 7 bases; unmatched junction bases: 7. The CDR3 protein is CAISEGQGMGQPQHF. The CDR3 DNA reads TGTGCCATCAGTGAGGGACAGGGCATGGGACAGCCCCAGCATTTT.

This clonotype was counted a few times. The chain recombines TRBV6-2 or TRBV6-3 with TRBJ1-4; D call uncertain. From germline, CDR1 is MNHEY and CDR2 SVGEGT. Trimming removed 2 bases at V and 0 bases at J, with 10 bases between. This CDR3 contains 16 residues. The CDR3 sequence: CASSYPVGATNEKLFF. The CDR3 DNA is TGTGCCAGCAGTTACCCGGTAGGCGCAACTAATGAAAAACTGTTTTTT.

The chain is built from TRBV11-2 and TRBJ1-4; D unresolved. Germline V gene lookup returns CDR1 SGHAT and CDR2 FQNNGV. Trimming removed 6 bases from V and 7 bases from J, with 21 bases in between. The CDR3 runs to 16 residues. The CDR3 sequence: CASRPVRKGFSEKLFF. For the CDR3, the DNA is TGTGCCAGCAGACCAGTTAGAAAAGGGTTCAGTGAAAAACTGTTTTTT.

This clonotype was picked up a small number of times. The chain carries TRBV25-1 and TRBJ1-2; D uncertain. The germline V and J ends were trimmed by 1 base and 5 bases, with 8 bases remaining between them. Germline lookup yields CDR1 MGHDK and CDR2 SYGVNS. The CDR3 spans 13 residues. The CDR3 region is CASSESTFYGYTF. The CDR3, as DNA: TGTGCCAGCAGTGAATCGACTTTTTATGGCTACACCTTC.

This clonotype has a handful of counts. The J gene is TRBJ2-7, the V gene TRBV10-3, with D possibly matching TRBD1 (6 bases). Germline CDR1 is ENHRY and CDR2 is SYGVKD. The CDR3 runs 13 residues. V was cut by 10 bases and J by 2 bases, with 15 bases left in between. The CDR3 DNA is TGTGCCACCATCCCTGACAGGACCTACGAGCAGTACTTC. Translated, it gives CATIPDRTYEQYF.

This chain connects TRBV6-2 or TRBV6-3 to TRBJ2-5; D unclear. The V gene's germline CDR1 is MNHEY and CDR2 SVGEGT. The ends were cut back, 6 bases at V and 5 bases at J, with 16 bases in the middle. This CDR3 is 14 amino acids long. CDR3 DNA: TGTGCCAGCAGCCCAAGGGCAGTCCAGGAGACCCAGTACTTC. It encodes CASSPRAVQETQYF.

This chain uses TRBV12-3 or TRBV12-4 with TRBJ1-6, with D perhaps TRBD1 (5 bases). The CDR3 is 16 residues long. V was pared by 6 bases and J by 10 bases, with 22 bases between. CDR3 DNA: TGTGCCAGCAGACGCGGGCCCAGGGTAGAAGAATCACCCCTCCACTTT. Amino acid sequence: CASRRGPRVEESPLHF.

This clonotype has just a few counts. The chain joins TRBV6-2 or TRBV6-3 to TRBJ1-1; the D gene is possibly TRBD1 (6 bases). Trimming took off 6 bases at V and 4 bases at J, with 18 bases between the two ends. The CDR3 is made up of 15 amino acids. Per germline, CDR1 MNHEY and CDR2 SVGEGT. The CDR3 DNA is TGTGCCAGCAGCCCCAGGGAGGGGGATCGCACTGAAGCTTTCTTT. The encoded protein is CASSPREGDRTEAFF.

The V call is TRBV12-3 or TRBV12-4, the J call TRBJ1-1; a weak D match, TRBD1 (6 bases). Deletions cut 7 bases from V and 4 bases from J, with 13 bases between. This CDR3 region has 13 residues. In DNA form, the CDR3 reads TGTGCCAGCACTGGGACATCCCCCACTGAAGCTTTCTTT. Its protein product is CASTGTSPTEAFF.

The chain couples TRBV28 to TRBJ1-6; D is possibly TRBD1 (5 bases). This CDR3 is built from 17 residues. Germline V gene sequence: CDR1 MDHEN, CDR2 SYDVKM. V was clipped by 1 base and J by 4 bases, with 14 bases between them. The CDR3 DNA sequence: TGTGCCAGCAGTTTATTGCCGGGGACGGTTTATAATTCACCCCTCCACTTT. This gives the protein CASSLLPGTVYNSPLHF. Filled out from reference TRBV28 and TRBJ1-6, the complete variable domain reads DVKVTQSSRYLVKRTGEKVFLECVQDMDHENMFWYRQDPGLGLRLIYFSYDVKMKEKGDIPEGYSVSREKKERFSLILESASTNQTSMYLCASSLLPGTVYNSPLHFGNGTRLTVT.

This clonotype has just a few counts. The CDR3 is CSVGGGLADSSYNEQFF. The CDR3 nucleotides read TGCAGCGTTGGGGGGGGACTAGCGGATAGCTCCTACAATGAGCAGTTCTTC. The chain carries TRBV29-1 and TRBJ2-1; 11 bases line up with TRBD2. The CDR3 is 17 residues long. V gave up 4 bases and J gave up 0 bases; unmatched junction bases: 8. Germline V gene data show CDR1 as SQVTM and CDR2 as ANQGSEA.

The table lists this clonotype with many counts. The genes are TRBV6-2 or TRBV6-3 and TRBJ2-7; D is ambiguous. The germline V and J ends were trimmed by 3 bases and 0 bases, with 9 bases remaining between them. This CDR3 contains 14 residues. Germline V gene lookup returns CDR1 MNHEY and CDR2 SVGEGT. Here the CDR3 reads CASSYGSDSYEQYF. Written as DNA, the CDR3 is TGTGCCAGCAGTTATGGCTCAGACTCCTACGAGCAGTACTTC.

Concerning this clonotype itself: With a much larger clone just one base away, this may be a read error. The rearrangement uses TRBV6-5 and TRBJ1-2; 9 nucleotides align to TRBD1. Germline loops: CDR1 MNHEY, CDR2 SVGAGI. The CDR3 totals 16 residues. CDR3 bases: TGTGCCAGCAGTTACTTTAGCGGGACAGGGCAAGCTGGCCACACCTTC. Its translation is CASSYFSGTGQAGHTF.

The chain employs TRBV7-9 and TRBJ2-7; perhaps TRBD2 as D (5 bases). This CDR3 contains 15 residues. The germline gives CDR1 SEHNR, CDR2 FQNEAQ (reference sequence). With 8 bases removed from V and 0 bases from J, the gap between germline ends came to 17 bases. CDR3 amino acids: CASAILGESSYEQYF. DNA for the CDR3: TGTGCCAGCGCGATCCTGGGAGAGAGCTCCTACGAGCAGTACTTC.

The table lists this clonotype with a few counts. The chain couples TRBV7-2 to TRBJ2-3; TRBD2 matches at 11 bases. Germline lookup yields CDR1 SGHTA and CDR2 FQGNSA. CDR3 size: 16 residues. The V and J ends lost 7 bases and 3 bases, in that order; junction bases with no gene match: 9. The CDR3 region is CASTELAGGPTDTQYF. The CDR3 bases are TGTGCCAGCACCGAATTAGCGGGAGGGCCAACAGATACGCAGTATTTT.

This clonotype turned up a few times. This chain links TRBV2 with TRBJ2-5; TRBD1 aligns across 11 bases. The length of the CDR3 is 16 residues. With V trimmed by 5 bases and J by 0 bases, 5 bases remained unmatched. Germline CDR1 and CDR2: SNHLY and FYNNEI. DNA of the CDR3: TGTGCCAGCAGTCTCAGGACAGGGGGCTACCAAGAGACCCAGTACTTC. Protein product: CASSLRTGGYQETQYF.

The chain is built from TRBV20-1 and TRBJ2-7; 9 nucleotides line up with TRBD1. The CDR3 has 13 amino acids. Trimming cost V 3 bases and J 6 bases; bases outside gene matches: 6. Germline CDR1 and CDR2: DFQATT and SNEGSKA (reference sequence). The CDR3 region has the DNA TGCAGTGCTAGGAGGACAGGGGTTCCCGAGCAGTACTTC. This gives the protein CSARRTGVPEQYF.

V gene TRBV6-5 combines with J gene TRBJ2-7; D may be TRBD1 or TRBD2 (5 bases each). The length of the CDR3 is 14 residues. Deletions cut 10 bases from V and 0 bases from J, with 16 bases between. CDR1 MNHEY and CDR2 SVGAGI come from the germline V gene. The CDR3 DNA reads TGTGCCACCATCTGGGGACCTAGCTCCTACGAGCAGTACTTC. Its protein is CATIWGPSSYEQYF.